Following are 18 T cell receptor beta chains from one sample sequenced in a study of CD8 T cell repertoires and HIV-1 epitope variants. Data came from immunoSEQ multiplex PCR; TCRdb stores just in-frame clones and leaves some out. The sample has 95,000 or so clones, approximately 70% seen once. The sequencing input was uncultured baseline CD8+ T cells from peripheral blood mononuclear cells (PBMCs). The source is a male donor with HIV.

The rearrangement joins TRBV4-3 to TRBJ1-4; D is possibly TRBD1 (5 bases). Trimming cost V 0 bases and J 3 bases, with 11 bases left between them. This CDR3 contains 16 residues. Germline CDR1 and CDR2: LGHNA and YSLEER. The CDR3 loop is CASSQDNGGANEKLFF. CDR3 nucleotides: TGCGCCAGCAGCCAAGATAACGGGGGGGCTAATGAAAAACTGTTTTTT.

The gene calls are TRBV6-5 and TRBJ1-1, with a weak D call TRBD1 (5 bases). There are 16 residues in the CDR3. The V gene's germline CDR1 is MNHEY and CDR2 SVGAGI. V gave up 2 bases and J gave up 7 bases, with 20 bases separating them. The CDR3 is CASSYAEQVVKNEAFF. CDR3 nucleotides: TGTGCCAGCAGTTACGCCGAACAGGTGGTGAAGAATGAAGCTTTCTTT.

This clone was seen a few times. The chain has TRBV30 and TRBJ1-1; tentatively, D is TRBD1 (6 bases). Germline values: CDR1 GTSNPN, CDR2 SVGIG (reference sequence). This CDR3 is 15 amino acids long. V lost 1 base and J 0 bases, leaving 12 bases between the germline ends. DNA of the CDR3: TGTGCCTGGAGTGCCTTGACAGGAATGAACACTGAAGCTTTCTTT. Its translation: CAWSALTGMNTEAFF.

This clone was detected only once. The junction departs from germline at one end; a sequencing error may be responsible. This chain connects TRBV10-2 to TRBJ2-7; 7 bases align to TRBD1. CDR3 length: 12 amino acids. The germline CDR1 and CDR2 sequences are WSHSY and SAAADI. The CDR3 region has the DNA TGCGCCAGCGGTGAAGGCAGGGGGGAGCAGTACTTC. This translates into CASGEGRGEQYF.

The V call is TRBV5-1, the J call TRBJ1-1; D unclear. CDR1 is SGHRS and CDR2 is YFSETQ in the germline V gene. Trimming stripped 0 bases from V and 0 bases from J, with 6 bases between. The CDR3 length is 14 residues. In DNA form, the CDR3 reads TGCGCCAGCAGCTTGGGGGCTCTGAACACTGAAGCTTTCTTT. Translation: CASSLGALNTEAFF.

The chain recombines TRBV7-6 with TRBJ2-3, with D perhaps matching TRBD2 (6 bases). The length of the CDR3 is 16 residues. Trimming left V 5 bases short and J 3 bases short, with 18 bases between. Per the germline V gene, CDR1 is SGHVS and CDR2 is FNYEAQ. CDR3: CASSPLATTTTDTQYF. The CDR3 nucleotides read TGTGCCAGCAGCCCTCTAGCGACCACGACGACAGATACGCAGTATTTT. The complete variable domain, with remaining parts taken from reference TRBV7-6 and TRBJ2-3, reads GAGVSQSPRYKVTKRGQDVALRCDPISGHVSLYWYRQALGQGPEFLTYFNYEAQQDKSGLPNDRFSAERPEGSISTLTIQRTEQRDSAMYRCASSPLATTTTDTQYFGPGTRLTVL.

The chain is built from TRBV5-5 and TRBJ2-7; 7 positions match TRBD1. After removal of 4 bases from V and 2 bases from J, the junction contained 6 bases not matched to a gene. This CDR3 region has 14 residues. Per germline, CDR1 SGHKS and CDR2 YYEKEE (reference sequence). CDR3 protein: CASSPTTGAYEQYF. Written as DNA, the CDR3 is TGTGCCAGCAGCCCTACAACAGGGGCCTACGAGCAGTACTTC. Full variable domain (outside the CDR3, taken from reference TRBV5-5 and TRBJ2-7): DAGVTQSPTHLIKTRGQQVTLRCSPISGHKSVSWYQQVLGQGPQFIFQYYEKEERGRGNFPDRFSARQFPNYSSELNVNALLLGDSALYLCASSPTTGAYEQYFGPGTRLTVT.

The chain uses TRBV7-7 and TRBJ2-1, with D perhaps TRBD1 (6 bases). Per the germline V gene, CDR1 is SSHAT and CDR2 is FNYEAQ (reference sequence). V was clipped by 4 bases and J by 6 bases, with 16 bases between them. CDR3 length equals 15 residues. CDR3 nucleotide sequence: TGTGCCAGCAGCTCCGGGACATCACTCGGCAATGAGCAGTTCTTC. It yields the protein CASSSGTSLGNEQFF.

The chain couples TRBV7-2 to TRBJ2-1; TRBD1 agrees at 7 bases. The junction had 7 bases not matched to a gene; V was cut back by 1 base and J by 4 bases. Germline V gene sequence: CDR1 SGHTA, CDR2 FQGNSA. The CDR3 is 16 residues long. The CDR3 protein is CASSLVFGQAYNEQFF. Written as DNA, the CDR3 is TGTGCCAGCAGCTTAGTGTTCGGACAGGCATACAATGAGCAGTTCTTC. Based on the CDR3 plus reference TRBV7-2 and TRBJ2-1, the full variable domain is GAGVSQSPSNKVTEKGKDVELRCDPISGHTALYWYRQSLGQGLEFLIYFQGNSAPDKSGLPSDRFSAERTGGSVSTLTIQRTQQEDSAVYLCASSLVFGQAYNEQFFGPGTRLTVL.

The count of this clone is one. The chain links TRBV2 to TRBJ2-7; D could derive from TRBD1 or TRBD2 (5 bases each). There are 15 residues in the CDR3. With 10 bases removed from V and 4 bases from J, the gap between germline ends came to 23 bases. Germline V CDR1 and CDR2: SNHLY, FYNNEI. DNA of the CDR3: TGTGCCACCTACGGAGTTCGGGGCCGCGGTTACGAGCAGTACTTC. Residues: CATYGVRGRGYEQYF.

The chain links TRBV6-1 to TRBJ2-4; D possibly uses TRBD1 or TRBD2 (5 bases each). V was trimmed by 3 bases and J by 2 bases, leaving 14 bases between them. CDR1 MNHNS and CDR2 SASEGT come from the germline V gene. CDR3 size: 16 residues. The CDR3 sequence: CASSEIGEGPKNIQYF. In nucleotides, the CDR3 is TGTGCCAGCAGTGAGATCGGTGAGGGACCCAAAAACATTCAGTACTTC.

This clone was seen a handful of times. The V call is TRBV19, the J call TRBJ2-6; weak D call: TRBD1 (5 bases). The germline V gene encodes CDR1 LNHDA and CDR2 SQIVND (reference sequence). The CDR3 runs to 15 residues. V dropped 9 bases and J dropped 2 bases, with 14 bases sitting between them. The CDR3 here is CASSKGDPGANVLTF. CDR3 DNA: TGTGCCAGCTCGAAAGGGGATCCTGGGGCCAACGTCCTGACTTTC.

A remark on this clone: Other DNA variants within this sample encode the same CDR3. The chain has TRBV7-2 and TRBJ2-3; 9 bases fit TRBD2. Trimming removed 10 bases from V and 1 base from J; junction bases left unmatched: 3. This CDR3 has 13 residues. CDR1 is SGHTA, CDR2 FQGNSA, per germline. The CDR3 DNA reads TGTGCCACCCGGACTAGCGGCACAGATACGCAGTATTTT. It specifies CATRTSGTDTQYF.

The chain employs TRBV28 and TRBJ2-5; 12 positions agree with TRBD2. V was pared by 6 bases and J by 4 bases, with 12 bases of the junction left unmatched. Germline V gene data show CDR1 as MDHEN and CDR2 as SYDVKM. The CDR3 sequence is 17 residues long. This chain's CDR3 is CASSAAGLAGFGETQYF. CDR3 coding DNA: TGTGCCAGCAGCGCCGCAGGACTAGCGGGGTTCGGAGAGACCCAGTACTTC. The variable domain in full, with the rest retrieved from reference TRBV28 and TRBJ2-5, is DVKVTQSSRYLVKRTGEKVFLECVQDMDHENMFWYRQDPGLGLRLIYFSYDVKMKEKGDIPEGYSVSREKKERFSLILESASTNQTSMYLCASSAAGLAGFGETQYFGPGTRLLVL.

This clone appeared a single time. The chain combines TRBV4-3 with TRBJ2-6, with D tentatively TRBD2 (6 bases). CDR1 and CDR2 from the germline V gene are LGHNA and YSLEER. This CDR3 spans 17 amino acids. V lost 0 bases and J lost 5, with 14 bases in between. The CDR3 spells CASSQDWGTARANVLTF. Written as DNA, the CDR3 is TGCGCCAGCAGCCAAGATTGGGGGACTGCCCGGGCCAACGTCCTGACTTTC.

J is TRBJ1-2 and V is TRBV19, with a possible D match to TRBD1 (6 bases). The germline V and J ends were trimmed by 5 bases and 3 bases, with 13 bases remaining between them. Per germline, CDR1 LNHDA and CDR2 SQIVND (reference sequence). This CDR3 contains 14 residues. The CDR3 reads CASSSLGTYYGYTF. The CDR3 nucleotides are TGTGCCAGTAGTTCCCTGGGGACATACTATGGCTACACCTTC.

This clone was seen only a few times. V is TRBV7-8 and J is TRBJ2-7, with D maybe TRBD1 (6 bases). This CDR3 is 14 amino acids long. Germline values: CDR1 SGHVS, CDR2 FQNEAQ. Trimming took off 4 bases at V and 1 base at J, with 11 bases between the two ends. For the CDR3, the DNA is TGTGCCAGCAGCTCAGGGGTGAGATCCTACGAGCAGTACTTC. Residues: CASSSGVRSYEQYF.

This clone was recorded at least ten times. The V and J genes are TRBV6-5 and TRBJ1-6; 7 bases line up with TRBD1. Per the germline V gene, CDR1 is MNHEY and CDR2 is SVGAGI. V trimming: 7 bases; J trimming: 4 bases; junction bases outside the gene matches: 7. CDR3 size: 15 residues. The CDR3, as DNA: TGTGCCAGCAACCCGGGACAGAATTATAATTCACCCCTCCACTTT. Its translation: CASNPGQNYNSPLHF.